The rows below give T cell receptor beta chains drawn from one sample of a study of cytomegalovirus exposure and HLA in healthy donors. Clones were read by immunoSEQ multiplex PCR, and TCRdb kept only the in-frame ones, dropping some. This sample yields about 150,000 clones, of which around a tenth are seen a single time; roughly 1.9% belongs to the top ten. Sequenced material: PBMCs. These receptors were obtained from a male donor in good health and CMV-seronegative. Each CDR3 is given with its conserved first and last residue. The D gene is left open where the match is weak. Clone sizes are given selectively: once, few, many, or a class where the clone is expanded.

>TRBV7-2|TRBD2|few|TRBJ2-7
CASSLRAGGDYEQYF
TGTGCCAGCAGCTTAAGGGCGGGGGGGGACTACGAGCAGTACTTC
>TRBV7-8|TRBD1|NA|TRBJ2-3
CASSKGQLLIADTQYF
TGTGCCAGCAGCAAGGGACAGCTATTGATCGCAGATACGCAGTATTTT
>TRBV9|NA|NA|TRBJ2-1
CASSVASDNEQFF
TGTGCCAGCAGCGTAGCGTCGGACAATGAGCAGTTCTTC
>TRBV7-9|NA|few|TRBJ2-1
CASSSSVGQFF
TGTGCCAGCAGCTCTAGTGTTGGTCAGTTCTTC
>TRBV30|NA|few|TRBJ1-4
CAWAPVWAPQIF
TGTGCCTGGGCCCCCGTGTGGGCCCCCCAGATTTTT
>TRBV30|NA|NA|TRBJ2-2
CAWSSGFANTGELFF
TGTGCCTGGAGTTCAGGATTCGCGAACACCGGGGAGCTGTTTTTT
>TRBV5-4|NA|NA|TRBJ2-5
CASSLGLEQETQYF
TGTGCCAGCAGCTTGGGTCTAGAGCAAGAGACCCAGTACTTC
>TRBV2|TRBD2|NA|TRBJ2-2
CASSRDSGRTNTGELFF
TGTGCCAGCAGTCGAGATAGCGGGAGAACGAACACCGGGGAGCTGTTTTTT
>TRBV2|TRBD1|NA|TRBJ1-4
CASSEVRTGRYAYTF
TGTGCCAGCAGTGAAGTGAGGACAGGGCGCTACGCGTACACTTTT
>TRBV27|NA|NA|TRBJ2-1
CASRPIIQSYNEQFF
TGTGCCAGCAGACCCATTATCCAGTCCTACAATGAGCAGTTCTTC
>TRBV9|TRBD1|few|TRBJ1-2
CASSAGEGARGYTF
TGTGCCAGCAGCGCGGGAGAGGGGGCGCGGGGCTACACCTTC
>TRBV7-2|NA|few|TRBJ1-4
CASSLHVGQGSEKLFF
TGTGCCAGCAGCTTACACGTGGGGCAGGGCAGCGAAAAACTGTTTTTT
>TRBV5-1|TRBD2|few|TRBJ2-3
CASSLFPPKLAGTDTQYF
TGCGCCAGCAGCTTGTTCCCCCCCAAACTAGCGGGCACAGATACGCAGTATTTT
>TRBV27|NA|NA|TRBJ2-7
CASSIGTSTYEQYF
TGTGCCAGCAGTATCGGGACTTCCACCTACGAGCAGTACTTC
>TRBV18|TRBD1|NA|TRBJ1-2
CASSPTLPGQGVGYTF
TGTGCCAGCTCACCCACTCTCCCGGGACAGGGAGTTGGCTACACCTTC
>TRBV27|TRBD1|few|TRBJ1-2
CASRTGGRGYGYTF
TGTGCCAGCAGAACAGGGGGTCGCGGCTATGGCTACACCTTC